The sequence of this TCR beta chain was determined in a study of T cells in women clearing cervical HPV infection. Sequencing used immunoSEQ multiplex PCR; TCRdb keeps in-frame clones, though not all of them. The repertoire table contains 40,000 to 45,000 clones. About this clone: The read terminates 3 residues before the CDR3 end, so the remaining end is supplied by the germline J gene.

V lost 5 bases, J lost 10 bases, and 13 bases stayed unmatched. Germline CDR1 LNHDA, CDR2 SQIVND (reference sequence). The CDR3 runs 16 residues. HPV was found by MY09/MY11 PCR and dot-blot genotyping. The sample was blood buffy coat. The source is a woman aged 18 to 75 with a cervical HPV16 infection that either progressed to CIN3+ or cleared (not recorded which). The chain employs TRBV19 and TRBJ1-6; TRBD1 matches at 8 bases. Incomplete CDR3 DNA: TGTGCCAGTAGTGCAACCGGACAGGGAGGATCCTCACCC. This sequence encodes CASSATGQGGSSP. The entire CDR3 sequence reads CASSATGQGGSSPLHF.